This entry describes one T cell receptor beta chain. This specimen comes from a study of OX40 agonist ivuxolimab in advanced cancers. CDR3 length equals 17 residues. Trimming removed 4 bases from V and 6 bases from J; junction bases left unmatched: 18. Germline lookup yields CDR1 KGHSH and CDR2 LQKENI. Data came from immunoSEQ multiplex PCR; TCRdb stores just in-frame clones and leaves some out. The repertoire holds about 98,000 clones, with approximately 91% as singletons. Sequencing was performed on CD4+ or CD8+ T cells sorted from blood, taken in a trial of the OX40 agonist ivuxolimab. This chain uses TRBV18 with TRBJ2-7; 7 nucleotides align to TRBD1. This clonotype was obtained from an adult with an advanced solid tumor such as melanoma, head and neck, liver or kidney cancer. The CDR3, as DNA: TGTGCCAGCTCACTTTACTCTGCCGGGACCCGACAGGGCGAGCAGTACTTC. Protein sequence: CASSLYSAGTRQGEQYF.